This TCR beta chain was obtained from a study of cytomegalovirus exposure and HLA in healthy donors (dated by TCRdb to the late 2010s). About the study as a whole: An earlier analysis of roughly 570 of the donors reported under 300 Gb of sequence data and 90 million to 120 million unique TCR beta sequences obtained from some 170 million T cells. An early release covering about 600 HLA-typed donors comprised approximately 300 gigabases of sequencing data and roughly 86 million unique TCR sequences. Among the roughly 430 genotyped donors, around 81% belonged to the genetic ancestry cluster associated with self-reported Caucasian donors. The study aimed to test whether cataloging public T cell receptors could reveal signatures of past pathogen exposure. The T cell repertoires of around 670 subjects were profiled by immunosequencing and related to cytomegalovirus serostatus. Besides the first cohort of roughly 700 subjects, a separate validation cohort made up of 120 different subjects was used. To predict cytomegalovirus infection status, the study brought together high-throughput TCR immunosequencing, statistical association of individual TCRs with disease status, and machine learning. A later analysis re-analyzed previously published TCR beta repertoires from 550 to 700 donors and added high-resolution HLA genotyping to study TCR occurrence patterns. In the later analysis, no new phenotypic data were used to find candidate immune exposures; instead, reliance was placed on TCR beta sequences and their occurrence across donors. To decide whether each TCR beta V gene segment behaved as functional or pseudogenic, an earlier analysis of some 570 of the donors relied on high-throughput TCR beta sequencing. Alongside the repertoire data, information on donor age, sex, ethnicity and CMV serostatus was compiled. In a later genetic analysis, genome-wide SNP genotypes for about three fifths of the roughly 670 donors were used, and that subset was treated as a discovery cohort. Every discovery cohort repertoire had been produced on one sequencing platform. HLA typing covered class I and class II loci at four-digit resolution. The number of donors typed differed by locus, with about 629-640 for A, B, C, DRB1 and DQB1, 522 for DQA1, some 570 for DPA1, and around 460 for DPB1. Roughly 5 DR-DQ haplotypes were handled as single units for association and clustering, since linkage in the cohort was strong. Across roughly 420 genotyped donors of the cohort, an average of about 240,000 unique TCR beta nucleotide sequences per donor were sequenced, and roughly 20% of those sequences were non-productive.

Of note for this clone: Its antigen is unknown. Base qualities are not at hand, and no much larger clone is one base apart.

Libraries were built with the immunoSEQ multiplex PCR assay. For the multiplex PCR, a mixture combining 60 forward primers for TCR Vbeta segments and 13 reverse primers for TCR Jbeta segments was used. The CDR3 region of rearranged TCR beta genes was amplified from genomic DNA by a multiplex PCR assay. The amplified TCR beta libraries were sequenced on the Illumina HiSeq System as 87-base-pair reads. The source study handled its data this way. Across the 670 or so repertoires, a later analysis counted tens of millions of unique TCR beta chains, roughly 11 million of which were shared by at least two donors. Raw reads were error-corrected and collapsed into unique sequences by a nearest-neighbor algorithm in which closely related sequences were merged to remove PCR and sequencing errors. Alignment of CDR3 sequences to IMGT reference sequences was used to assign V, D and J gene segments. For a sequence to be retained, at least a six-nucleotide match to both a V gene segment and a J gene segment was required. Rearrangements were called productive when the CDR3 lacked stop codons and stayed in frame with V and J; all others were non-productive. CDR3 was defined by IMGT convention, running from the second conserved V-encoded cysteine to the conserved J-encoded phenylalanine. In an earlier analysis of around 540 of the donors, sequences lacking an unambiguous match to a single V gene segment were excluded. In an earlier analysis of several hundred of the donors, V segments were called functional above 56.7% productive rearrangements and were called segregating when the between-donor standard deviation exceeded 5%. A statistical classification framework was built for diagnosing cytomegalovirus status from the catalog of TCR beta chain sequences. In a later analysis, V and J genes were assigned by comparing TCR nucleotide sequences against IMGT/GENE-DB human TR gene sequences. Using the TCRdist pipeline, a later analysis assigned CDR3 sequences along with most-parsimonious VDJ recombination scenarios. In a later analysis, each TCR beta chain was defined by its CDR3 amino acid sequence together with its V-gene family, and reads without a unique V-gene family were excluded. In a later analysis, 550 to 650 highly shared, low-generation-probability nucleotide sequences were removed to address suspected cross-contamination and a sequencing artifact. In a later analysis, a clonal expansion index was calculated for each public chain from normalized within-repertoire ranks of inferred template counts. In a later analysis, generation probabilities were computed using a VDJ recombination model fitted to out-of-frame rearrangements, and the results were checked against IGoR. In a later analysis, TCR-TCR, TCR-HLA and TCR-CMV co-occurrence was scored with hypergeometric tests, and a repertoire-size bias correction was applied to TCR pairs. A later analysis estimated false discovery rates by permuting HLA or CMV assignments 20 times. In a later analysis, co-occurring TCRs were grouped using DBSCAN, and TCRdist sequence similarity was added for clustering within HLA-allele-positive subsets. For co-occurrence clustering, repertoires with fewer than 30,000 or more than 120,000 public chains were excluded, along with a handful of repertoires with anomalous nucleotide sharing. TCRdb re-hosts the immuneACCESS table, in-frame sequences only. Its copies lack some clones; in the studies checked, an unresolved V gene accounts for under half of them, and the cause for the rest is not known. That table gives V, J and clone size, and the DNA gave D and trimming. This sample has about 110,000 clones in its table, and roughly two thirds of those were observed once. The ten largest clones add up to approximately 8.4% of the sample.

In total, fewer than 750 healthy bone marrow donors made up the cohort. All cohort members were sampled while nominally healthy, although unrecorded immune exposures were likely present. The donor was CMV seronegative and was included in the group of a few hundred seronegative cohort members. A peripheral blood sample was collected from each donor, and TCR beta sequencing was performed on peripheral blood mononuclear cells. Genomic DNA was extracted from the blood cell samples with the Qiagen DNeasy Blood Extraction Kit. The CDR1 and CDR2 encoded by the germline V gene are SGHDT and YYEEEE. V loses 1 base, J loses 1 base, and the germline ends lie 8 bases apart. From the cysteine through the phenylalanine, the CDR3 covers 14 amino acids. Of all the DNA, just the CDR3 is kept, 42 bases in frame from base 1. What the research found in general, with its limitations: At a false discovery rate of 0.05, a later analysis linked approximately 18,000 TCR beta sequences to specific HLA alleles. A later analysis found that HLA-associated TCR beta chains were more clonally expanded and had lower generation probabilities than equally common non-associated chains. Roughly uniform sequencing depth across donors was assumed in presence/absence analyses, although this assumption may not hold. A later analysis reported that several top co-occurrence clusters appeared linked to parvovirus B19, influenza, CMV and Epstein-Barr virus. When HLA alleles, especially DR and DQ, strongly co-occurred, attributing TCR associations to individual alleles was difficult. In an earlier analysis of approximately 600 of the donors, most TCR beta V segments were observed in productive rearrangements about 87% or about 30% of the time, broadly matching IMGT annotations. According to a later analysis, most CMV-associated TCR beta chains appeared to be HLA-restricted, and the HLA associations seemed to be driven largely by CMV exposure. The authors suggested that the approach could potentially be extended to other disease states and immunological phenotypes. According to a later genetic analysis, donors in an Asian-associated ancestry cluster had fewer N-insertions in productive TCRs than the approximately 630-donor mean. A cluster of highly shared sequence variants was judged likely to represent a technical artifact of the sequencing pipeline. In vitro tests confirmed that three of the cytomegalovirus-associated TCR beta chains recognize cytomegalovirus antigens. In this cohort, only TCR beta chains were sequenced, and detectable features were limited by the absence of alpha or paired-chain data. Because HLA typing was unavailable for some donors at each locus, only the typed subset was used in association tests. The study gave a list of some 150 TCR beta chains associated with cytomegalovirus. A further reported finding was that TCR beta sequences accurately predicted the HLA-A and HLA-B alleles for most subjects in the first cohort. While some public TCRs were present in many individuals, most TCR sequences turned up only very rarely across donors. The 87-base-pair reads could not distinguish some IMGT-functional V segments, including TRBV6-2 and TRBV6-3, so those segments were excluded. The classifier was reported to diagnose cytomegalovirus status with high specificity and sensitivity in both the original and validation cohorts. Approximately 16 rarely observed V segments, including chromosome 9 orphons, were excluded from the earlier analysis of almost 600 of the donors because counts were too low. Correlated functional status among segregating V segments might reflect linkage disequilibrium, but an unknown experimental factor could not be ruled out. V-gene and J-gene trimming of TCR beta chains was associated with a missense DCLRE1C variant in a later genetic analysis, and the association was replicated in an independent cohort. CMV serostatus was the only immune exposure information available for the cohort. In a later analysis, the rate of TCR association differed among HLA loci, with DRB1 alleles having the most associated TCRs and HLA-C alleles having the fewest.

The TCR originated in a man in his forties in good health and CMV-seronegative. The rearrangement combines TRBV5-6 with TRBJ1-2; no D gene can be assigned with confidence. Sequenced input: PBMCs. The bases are TGTGCCAGCAGCTTGAGAGTGAGTAACTATGGCTACACCTTC. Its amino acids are CASSLRVSNYGYTF. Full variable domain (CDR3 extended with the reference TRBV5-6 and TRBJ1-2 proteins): DAGVTQSPTHLIKTRGQQVTLRCSPKSGHDTVSWYQQALGQGPQFIFQYYEEEERQRGNFPDRFSGHQFPNYSSELNVNALLLGDSALYLCASSLRVSNYGYTFGSGTRLTVV.